These T cell receptor beta chains were read from a single sample in a study of T cells in Graves' hyperthyroidism and ophthalmopathy. Via MiXCR, TCRdb re-called the multiplex PCR reads, giving one row per CDR3 protein. The top ten clones hold 15% to 20% of a sample with around 580,000 distinct CDR3 sequences, 16% of them seen once. Sequencing input: blood. These receptors were taken from a woman in her late teens or twenties with Graves' hyperthyroidism. The CDR3 runs from the conserved cysteine through the conserved F or W. The D gene is left open where the match is weak. Clone size is shown for a subset of rows, as once, few, many or a class of expanded clone.

CDR3aa: CASPPGRLHSNTEAFF; CDR3nt: TGTGCCAGCCCTCCGGGCCGACTTCACTCGAACACTGAAGCTTTCTTT; abundance: many; v_gene: TRBV28; j_gene: TRBJ1-1; d_gene: -
CDR3aa: CASSPLAGRGSYGYTF; CDR3nt: TGTGCCAGCAGCCCCCTTGCCGGACGGGGTAGCTATGGCTACACCTTC; abundance: -; v_gene: TRBV14; j_gene: TRBJ1-2; d_gene: -
CDR3aa: CASRPPGLEVGEQFF; CDR3nt: TGTGCCAGCAGGCCACCGGGACTAGAGGTGGGTGAGCAGTTCTTC; abundance: -; v_gene: TRBV28; j_gene: TRBJ2-1; d_gene: TRBD2
CDR3aa: CSVDWGTEAFF; CDR3nt: TGCAGCGTTGATTGGGGCACTGAAGCTTTCTTT; abundance: many; v_gene: TRBV29-1; j_gene: TRBJ1-1; d_gene: -
CDR3aa: CSVAEGAYEQYF; CDR3nt: TGCAGCGTTGCCGAGGGGGCATACGAGCAGTACTTC; abundance: many; v_gene: TRBV29-1; j_gene: TRBJ2-7; d_gene: TRBD1
CDR3aa: CASSLLAGEAGELFF; CDR3nt: TGTGCCAGCAGTTTACTAGCGGGAGAGGCCGGGGAGCTGTTTTTT; abundance: many; v_gene: TRBV7-8; j_gene: TRBJ2-2; d_gene: TRBD2
CDR3aa: CASSLTGMDYGYTF; CDR3nt: TGCGCCAGCAGCTTGACAGGGATGGACTATGGCTACACCTTC; abundance: few; v_gene: TRBV5-1; j_gene: TRBJ1-2; d_gene: -
CDR3aa: CASSREGGLITDTQYF; CDR3nt: TGTGCCAGCAGCCGTGAGGGGGGCCTTATCACAGATACGCAGTATTTT; abundance: -; v_gene: TRBV3-1; j_gene: TRBJ2-3; d_gene: -
CDR3aa: CSAVLAGGSTDTQYF; CDR3nt: TGCAGCGCCGTACTAGCGGGGGGTAGCACAGATACGCAGTATTTT; abundance: many; v_gene: TRBV29-1; j_gene: TRBJ2-3; d_gene: TRBD2
CDR3aa: CASSLEWEIEAFF; CDR3nt: TGCGCCAGCAGCTTGGAGTGGGAGATTGAAGCTTTCTTT; abundance: many; v_gene: TRBV5-1; j_gene: TRBJ1-1; d_gene: -
CDR3aa: CATSRDLGGTRSYEQYF; CDR3nt: TGTGCCACCAGCAGAGATCTAGGAGGGACCCGCTCCTACGAGCAGTACTTC; abundance: few; v_gene: TRBV15; j_gene: TRBJ2-7; d_gene: -
CDR3aa: CASSLGGGQAYGYTF; CDR3nt: TGTGCCAGCAGTTTGGGAGGGGGACAGGCGTATGGCTACACCTTC; abundance: -; v_gene: TRBV12-3/TRBV12-4; j_gene: TRBJ1-2; d_gene: TRBD1
CDR3aa: CSAREVAQINNEQFF; CDR3nt: TGCAGTGCCCGTGAGGTAGCGCAGATAAACAATGAGCAGTTCTTC; abundance: many; v_gene: TRBV20-1; j_gene: TRBJ2-1; d_gene: -
CDR3aa: CASSQRGAGELFF; CDR3nt: TGTGCCAGCAGTCAGAGGGGGGCCGGGGAGCTGTTTTTT; abundance: -; v_gene: TRBV12-3/TRBV12-4; j_gene: TRBJ2-2; d_gene: -
CDR3aa: CASSLTGATYEQYF; CDR3nt: TGTGCCAGCAGTCTGACAGGGGCCACCTACGAGCAGTACTTC; abundance: many; v_gene: TRBV2; j_gene: TRBJ2-7; d_gene: TRBD1
CDR3aa: CASSQALAGGPGGELFF; CDR3nt: TGTGCCAGCAGCCAAGCACTAGCGGGAGGGCCGGGCGGGGAGCTGTTTTTT; abundance: -; v_gene: TRBV4-2; j_gene: TRBJ2-2; d_gene: TRBD2
CDR3aa: CSVVRGREQYF; CDR3nt: TGCAGCGTTGTAAGGGGTCGGGAGCAGTACTTC; abundance: -; v_gene: TRBV29-1; j_gene: TRBJ2-7; d_gene: -
CDR3aa: CAITRQRETQYF; CDR3nt: TGTGCCATCACGAGACAGCGAGAGACCCAGTACTTC; abundance: many; v_gene: TRBV10-3; j_gene: TRBJ2-5; d_gene: -
CDR3aa: CASRGSFGEVANYGYTF; CDR3nt: TGTGCCAGCAGGGGAAGTTTCGGTGAGGTAGCTAACTATGGCTACACCTTC; abundance: many; v_gene: TRBV12-3/TRBV12-4; j_gene: TRBJ1-2; d_gene: -
CDR3aa: CSASVGTATYEQYF; CDR3nt: TGCAGTGCTAGTGTGGGGACAGCTACCTACGAGCAGTACTTC; abundance: many; v_gene: TRBV20-1; j_gene: TRBJ2-7; d_gene: TRBD1
CDR3aa: CASTWRQGGGEQYF; CDR3nt: TGTGCCAGCACCTGGAGACAGGGAGGGGGGGAGCAGTACTTC; abundance: few; v_gene: TRBV27; j_gene: TRBJ2-7; d_gene: -
CDR3aa: CAGRQGVDQPQHF; CDR3nt: TGTGCCGGAAGACAGGGAGTGGATCAGCCCCAGCATTTT; abundance: few; v_gene: TRBV6-1; j_gene: TRBJ1-5; d_gene: TRBD1
CDR3aa: CASTLLQGSHHF; CDR3nt: TGTGCCAGCACCCTCCTACAGGGTAGTCACCACTTT; abundance: few; v_gene: TRBV6-4; j_gene: TRBJ1-6; d_gene: -
CDR3aa: CASSSRQSPYEQYF; CDR3nt: TGTGCCAGCAGCTCGAGACAGTCACCCTACGAGCAGTACTTC; abundance: few; v_gene: TRBV5-4; j_gene: TRBJ2-7; d_gene: -
CDR3aa: CASSRSVGTEAFF; CDR3nt: TGTGCCAGCAGCCGGAGCGTGGGTACTGAAGCTTTCTTT; abundance: many; v_gene: TRBV6-1; j_gene: TRBJ1-1; d_gene: -
CDR3aa: CASSPRRDTEAFF; CDR3nt: TGTGCCAGCTCACCACGGAGGGACACTGAAGCTTTCTTT; abundance: many; v_gene: TRBV18; j_gene: TRBJ1-1; d_gene: -
CDR3aa: CACGTGGEKLFF; CDR3nt: TGTGCCTGCGGGACAGGGGGTGAAAAACTGTTTTTT; abundance: few; v_gene: TRBV6-1; j_gene: TRBJ1-4; d_gene: TRBD1
CDR3aa: CASSLPIGGAPDTQYF; CDR3nt: TGTGCCAGCAGCTTGCCAATCGGGGGGGCCCCAGATACGCAGTATTTT; abundance: -; v_gene: TRBV5-4; j_gene: TRBJ2-3; d_gene: TRBD2
CDR3aa: CASSLAGTGLAGLGTGELFF; CDR3nt: TGTGCCAGCAGCTTAGCTGGGACGGGACTAGCGGGTCTCGGCACCGGGGAGCTGTTTTTT; abundance: -; v_gene: TRBV11-2; j_gene: TRBJ2-2; d_gene: TRBD2
CDR3aa: CASSFGAGEQYF; CDR3nt: TGTGCCAGCAGTTTTGGGGCGGGCGAGCAGTACTTC; abundance: many; v_gene: TRBV28; j_gene: TRBJ2-7; d_gene: -
CDR3aa: CATEAEETQYF; CDR3nt: TGTGCCACCGAGGCGGAAGAGACCCAGTACTTC; abundance: -; v_gene: TRBV24-1; j_gene: TRBJ2-5; d_gene: -